This T cell receptor (beta chain) was profiled in a study of identical twins. Study-wide points: Without tracking the same donors, conclusions rested on cross-sectional statistical analysis.

TCRdb reprocessed the 5' RACE reads via MiXCR and lists one record per CDR3 protein. The data show 640,000 or so distinct CDR3 sequences, 5.5% to 6.5% seen once. With 3 bases clipped from V and 2 bases from J, the junction kept 6 bases outside the gene matches. CDR1 and CDR2 from the germline V gene are SGHRS and YFSETQ. The CDR3 sequence is 18 residues long. A few counts support this clonotype. Antigen: not known. This chain links TRBV5-1 with TRBJ2-2; 14 bases map to TRBD2. This TCR was sampled from a man aged 18 to 30 in good health. Material for sequencing was naive T cells sorted from blood. CDR3 residues: CASSYGLAGGINTGELFF. The CDR3, as DNA: TGCGCCAGCAGCTACGGACTAGCGGGAGGAATTAACACCGGGGAGCTGTTTTTT.